Presented here are 15 T cell receptor beta chains from one specimen sequenced in a study of PD-L1 blockade in urothelial cancer. The protocol was immunoSEQ multiplex PCR, while the TCRdb copy is restricted to in-frame clones and leaves out a portion. The sample includes about 130,000 clones, around 86% of them seen just once. Described time point: peripheral blood 6 weeks after treatment start. Sequencing used PBMCs, obtained around atezolizumab (anti-PD-L1) treatment. The receptors shown here come from a man aged 50-60 years with urothelial cancer.

The rearrangement joins TRBV2 to TRBJ2-7; D is unresolved. Germline lookup yields CDR1 SNHLY and CDR2 FYNNEI. The CDR3 has 12 amino acids. Trimming removed 6 bases at V and 5 bases at J, with 11 bases between. Here the CDR3 DNA reads TGTGCCAGCAGGCGAGAGTCGCACGAGCAGTACTTC. It is translated as CASRRESHEQYF.

This clone was observed once. The gene calls are TRBV30 and TRBJ2-7, with 7 bases matching TRBD1. The CDR3 loop spans 15 amino acids. The trim removed 3 bases at V and 0 bases at J, leaving 8 bases unmatched. The germline gives CDR1 GTSNPN, CDR2 SVGIG (reference sequence). The CDR3 sequence is CAWRVKGTASYEQYF. The CDR3 DNA is TGTGCCTGGAGAGTTAAAGGGACAGCCTCCTACGAGCAGTACTTC.

V gene TRBV5-1 combines with J gene TRBJ2-1, with 7 bases matching TRBD2. Germline V gene lookup returns CDR1 SGHRS and CDR2 YFSETQ. V lost 2 bases to trimming and J lost 5 bases; unmatched junction nucleotides: 10. CDR3 length: 16 residues. The CDR3 loop is CASSFQGGLWDNEQFF. The CDR3 bases are TGCGCCAGCAGCTTCCAGGGAGGGCTTTGGGACAATGAGCAGTTCTTC.

This clone occurred once. In DNA, the CDR3 is TGTGCCAGCAGCCGGCCGGGGGGCGGGATAGCGACAGATACGCAGTATTTT. Its protein product is CASSRPGGGIATDTQYF. This chain links TRBV4-2 with TRBJ2-3, with a weak D call TRBD2 (7 bases). The CDR3 spans 17 residues. Trimming stripped 4 bases from V and 3 bases from J, with 20 bases between. Germline V gene lookup returns CDR1 LGHNA and CDR2 YNFKEQ.

This sequence joins TRBV28 and TRBJ1-2; 8 bases agree with TRBD1. Per germline, CDR1 MDHEN and CDR2 SYDVKM. With 2 bases clipped from V and 4 bases from J, the junction kept 9 bases outside the gene matches. CDR3 length equals 16 residues. The DNA of the CDR3 is TGTGCCAGCAGTTTAGGCGCGGCAGGGGGCGCCTATGGCTACACCTTC. It is translated as CASSLGAAGGAYGYTF.

The V and J genes are TRBV30 and TRBJ1-1, with D hard to call. Germline V lookup: CDR1 GTSNPN, CDR2 SVGIG (reference sequence). The CDR3 totals 13 residues. Trimming shortened V by 8 bases and J by 0 bases, and 13 bases separated the two germline ends. The CDR3 DNA is TGTGCCAGTTCGGAGGGAATGAACACTGAAGCTTTCTTT. Its translation: CASSEGMNTEAFF.

The gene calls are TRBV2 and TRBJ2-5, with 12 nucleotides matching TRBD2. CDR1 SNHLY and CDR2 FYNNEI come from the germline V gene. The V gene end was trimmed by 6 bases and the J gene end by 2 bases; junction bases not matched to a gene: 4. The CDR3 has 15 amino acids. CDR3 sequence reads: CASRGTSGPQETQYF. For the CDR3, the DNA is TGTGCCAGCAGAGGGACTAGCGGGCCGCAAGAGACCCAGTACTTC.

The genes are TRBV27 and TRBJ1-2; D is uncertain. The CDR3 consists of 12 residues. Germline values: CDR1 MNHEY, CDR2 SMNVEV (reference sequence). Trimming left V 6 bases short and J 6 bases short, with 11 bases between. The CDR3 DNA reads as TGTGCCAGCAGGAGACTTGGTCATGGCTACACCTTC. Translating gives CASRRLGHGYTF.

The chain is built from TRBV7-3 and TRBJ2-5, with a weak D call TRBD2 (6 bases). Germline CDR1 and CDR2: SGHTA and FQGTGA. The CDR3 is 14 residues long. V was clipped by 5 bases and J by 3 bases, with 13 bases between them. The CDR3 protein is CASSKGGSEETQYF. DNA for the CDR3: TGTGCCAGCAGCAAAGGAGGGTCGGAAGAGACCCAGTACTTC.

The chain couples TRBV9 to TRBJ2-2; D perhaps matches TRBD2 (5 bases). The V gene's germline CDR1 is SGDLS and CDR2 YYNGEE. The ends were cut back, 1 base at V and 0 bases at J, with 13 bases in the middle. The CDR3 runs to 17 residues. The chain's CDR3 is CASSVLGGGANTGELFF. In nucleotides, the CDR3 is TGTGCCAGCAGCGTATTGGGCGGAGGCGCGAACACCGGGGAGCTGTTTTTT. The complete variable domain, with remaining parts taken from reference TRBV9 and TRBJ2-2, reads DSGVTQTPKHLITATGQRVTLRCSPRSGDLSVYWYQQSLDQGLQFLIQYYNGEERAKGNILERFSAQQFPDLHSELNLSSLELGDSALYFCASSVLGGGANTGELFFGEGSRLTVL.

This chain connects TRBV9 to TRBJ2-2; tentative D call: TRBD2 (5 bases). Deletions cut 3 bases from V and 4 bases from J, with 16 bases between. Germline CDR1 reads SGDLS; CDR2 reads YYNGEE. This CDR3 is built from 16 residues. The CDR3 DNA follows: TGTGCCAGCAGCGCCTCCCGAACTAGAATCACCGGGGAGCTGTTTTTT. The encoded protein is CASSASRTRITGELFF.

V is TRBV5-4 and J is TRBJ1-2; 9 bases are a match to TRBD1. The germline V gene has CDR1 SGHNT and CDR2 YYREEE (reference sequence). CDR3 length equals 17 residues. The junction had 14 bases not matched to a gene; V was cut back by 0 bases and J by 8 bases. The CDR3 spells CASSLVSTMDRGRGYTF. In DNA form, the CDR3 reads TGTGCCAGCAGCTTGGTCTCGACAATGGACAGGGGAAGGGGCTACACCTTC.

The genes are TRBV29-1 and TRBJ2-7, with a possible D match to TRBD2 (5 bases). The CDR3 is 12 amino acids. The V end lost 7 bases, the J end lost 2 bases, and 12 bases lay between the germline ends. Germline V CDR1 and CDR2: SQVTM, ANQGSEA. The CDR3 sequence is CSAGEGTYEQYF. The CDR3 DNA reads TGCAGCGCCGGGGAAGGGACCTACGAGCAGTACTTC.

The chain joins TRBV18 to TRBJ1-1; D is possibly TRBD1 (6 bases). The V and J ends lost 6 bases and 1 base respectively, with 24 bases between them. Germline V CDR1 and CDR2: KGHSH, LQKENI. CDR3 length equals 18 residues. CDR3 sequence: CASSARGGAAGRNTEAFF. As DNA, the CDR3 is TGTGCCAGCTCTGCACGGGGGGGCGCGGCGGGGAGGAACACTGAAGCTTTCTTT.

This clone was seen only once. V and J are TRBV6-6 and TRBJ2-7; TRBD1 might be the D (6 bases). Looked up from germline, CDR1 is MNHNY and CDR2 is SVGAGI (reference sequence). CDR3 length equals 13 residues. Trimming took 6 bases from V and 12 from J, leaving 21 bases between them. CDR3 nucleotides: TGTGCCAGCAGAAACCAGGAAAGGGGGTATGTGTACTTC. The encoded protein is CASRNQERGYVYF.